A selection of T cell receptor beta chains follows, all from one sample in a study of T cell responses to AZD1222 COVID-19 vaccine. Clones were sequenced by immunoSEQ multiplex PCR, and TCRdb holds only the in-frame ones, with some missing. This sample has some 120,000 clones, with about 89% found just once. Sequenced here: peripheral blood, sampled on day 0 of AZD1222 vaccination. Every receptor here comes from an adult in good health. Each CDR3 is given with its conserved first and last residue. Fields, in order: V gene, D gene, J gene, CDR3 protein, CDR3 DNA. The D gene is left open where the match is weak.

v_call: TRBV12-3/TRBV12-4; d_call: TRBD1; j_call: TRBJ1-2; cdr3_aa: CASSLTGGKGYTF; cdr3_nt: TGTGCCAGCAGTTTGACAGGGGGGAAAGGCTACACCTTC
v_call: TRBV6-2/TRBV6-3; d_call: -; j_call: TRBJ2-5; cdr3_aa: CASSYSFRETQYF; cdr3_nt: TGTGCCAGCAGTTACTCGTTTCGGGAGACCCAGTACTTC
v_call: TRBV30; d_call: TRBD1; j_call: TRBJ1-2; cdr3_aa: CAWSPGDRPSGYTF; cdr3_nt: TGTGCCTGGAGTCCGGGGGACAGGCCTAGTGGCTACACCTTC
v_call: TRBV2; d_call: -; j_call: TRBJ1-5; cdr3_aa: CASRERSSSQPQHF; cdr3_nt: TGTGCCAGCAGAGAGAGATCTAGCAGTCAGCCCCAGCATTTT
v_call: TRBV14; d_call: -; j_call: TRBJ1-2; cdr3_aa: CASSPVAGRLSYGYTF; cdr3_nt: TGTGCCAGCAGCCCAGTGGCGGGACGGCTATCATATGGCTACACCTTC
v_call: TRBV10-2; d_call: -; j_call: TRBJ2-1; cdr3_aa: CASTKREVPNEQFF; cdr3_nt: TGCGCCAGCACGAAGAGGGAGGTGCCCAATGAGCAGTTCTTC
v_call: TRBV2; d_call: TRBD1; j_call: TRBJ2-1; cdr3_aa: CASSGNRGLSNEQFF; cdr3_nt: TGTGCCAGCAGTGGAAACAGGGGGCTCTCCAATGAGCAGTTCTTC
v_call: TRBV6-1; d_call: TRBD1; j_call: TRBJ2-5; cdr3_aa: CASSEDRGAKTQYF; cdr3_nt: TGTGCCAGCAGTGAAGACAGGGGGGCAAAGACCCAGTACTTC
v_call: TRBV6-1; d_call: TRBD1; j_call: TRBJ1-3; cdr3_aa: CASSETGGAGNTIYF; cdr3_nt: TGTGCCAGCAGTGAAACAGGGGGGGCTGGAAACACCATATATTTT
v_call: TRBV4-3; d_call: -; j_call: TRBJ2-1; cdr3_aa: CASSQAVTVIGNEQFF; cdr3_nt: TGCGCCAGCAGCCAAGCGGTGACCGTCATTGGCAATGAGCAGTTCTTC